This TCR beta chain came from a study of blood T cells in healthy people across ages. Findings and caveats of the study: The long-lived group displayed more naive CD4+ cells, plus higher diversity, than the aged donors did. Age advanced and TCR beta diversity per million T cells fell, roughly linearly.

A second PCR of about 6 to 11 cycles used a sample-barcoded 5' primer and a J-beta primer mix. TCRdb re-analysed the 5' RACE reads in MiXCR, keeping a single row per CDR3 protein. The sample lists about 1.8 million distinct CDR3 sequences; approximately 50% were seen once. The CDR3 runs 15 residues. Per the germline V gene, CDR1 is MNHEY and CDR2 is SVGEGT. The V end lost 6 bases, the J end lost 0 bases, and 12 bases lay between the germline ends. Worth noting for this clonotype: Its antigen remains unidentified.

The specimen sequenced was blood. The clonotype comes from a woman between 40 and 50 years old in good health. V and J are TRBV6-2 or TRBV6-3 and TRBJ2-1, with D maybe TRBD2 (6 bases). Here the CDR3 DNA reads TGTGCCAGCAGGAGTGGGGGGAGCTCCTACAATGAGCAGTTCTTC. This sequence encodes CASRSGGSSYNEQFF.